Listed below are T cell receptor beta chains from one sample, sequenced in a study of shared clonotypes between healthy human individuals. Sequencing used immunoSEQ multiplex PCR; TCRdb keeps in-frame clones, though not all of them. The table shows around 1.4 million clones, with around 98.5% occurring only once. The sample was naive CD4+ T cells sorted from blood. Source of these receptors: a man aged 25-40 years in good health. CDR3s include the opening cysteine and the closing phenylalanine or tryptophan. Fields, in order: D gene, J gene, V gene, clone size, CDR3 DNA, CDR3 protein. A D gene is named only where the DNA matches it firmly. Size is stated for part of the rows, as once, few or many counts, or as a class when the clone is expanded.

D gene: TRBD1
J gene: TRBJ2-5
V gene: TRBV23-1
clone size: NA
CDR3 DNA: TGCGCCAGCAGTCACCACGGGACAGGGAGGGAGACCCAGTACTTC
CDR3 protein: CASSHHGTGRETQYF

D gene: NA
J gene: TRBJ2-3
V gene: TRBV10-1
clone size: NA
CDR3 DNA: TGCGCCAGCCACATCAGGATCTCCTACACAGATACGCAGTATTTT
CDR3 protein: CASHIRISYTDTQYF

D gene: NA
J gene: TRBJ2-5
V gene: TRBV5-4
clone size: NA
CDR3 DNA: TGTGCCAGCAGCTTGGAGTCAGAAGAGACCCAGTACTTC
CDR3 protein: CASSLESEETQYF

D gene: NA
J gene: TRBJ1-2
V gene: TRBV18
clone size: NA
CDR3 DNA: TGTGCCAGCTCACCACGGCCAGGAGATAACTATGGCTACACCTTC
CDR3 protein: CASSPRPGDNYGYTF

D gene: TRBD1
J gene: TRBJ1-2
V gene: TRBV5-5
clone size: NA
CDR3 DNA: TGTGCCAGCAGCCGACCTGGGACAGGCCCTGGGGGCTACACCTTC
CDR3 protein: CASSRPGTGPGGYTF

D gene: NA
J gene: TRBJ1-4
V gene: TRBV10-3
clone size: NA
CDR3 DNA: TGTGCCATCAGTGGAGTAGGGTCTGATGAAAAACTGTTTTTT
CDR3 protein: CAISGVGSDEKLFF

D gene: TRBD1
J gene: TRBJ2-7
V gene: TRBV7-2
clone size: once
CDR3 DNA: TGTGCCAGCAGCTTACGACAGGGTGGGGAGCAGTACTTC
CDR3 protein: CASSLRQGGEQYF

D gene: NA
J gene: TRBJ2-7
V gene: TRBV29-1
clone size: NA
CDR3 DNA: TGCAGCGTGCAGGTCGACGGACCACGCGAGCAGTACTTC
CDR3 protein: CSVQVDGPREQYF

D gene: NA
J gene: TRBJ2-1
V gene: TRBV2
clone size: NA
CDR3 DNA: TGTGCCAGCAGTGAGCAGGGAAGGGAGCAGTTCTTC
CDR3 protein: CASSEQGREQFF

D gene: TRBD2
J gene: TRBJ2-7
V gene: TRBV2
clone size: NA
CDR3 DNA: TGTGCCAGCAGTGACGGGACTAGATCGGTAGGGGCCTACGAGCAGTACTTC
CDR3 protein: CASSDGTRSVGAYEQYF

D gene: NA
J gene: TRBJ2-6
V gene: TRBV5-1
clone size: NA
CDR3 DNA: TGCGCCAGCAGGAGATGGGTCTCTGGGGCCAACGTCCTGACTTTC
CDR3 protein: CASRRWVSGANVLTF

D gene: NA
J gene: TRBJ1-5
V gene: TRBV7-9
clone size: NA
CDR3 DNA: TGTGCCAGCAGCTTAGGTCAGGCAAACCCCCAGCATTTT
CDR3 protein: CASSLGQANPQHF

D gene: TRBD1
J gene: TRBJ2-3
V gene: TRBV2
clone size: NA
CDR3 DNA: TGTGCCAGCAGTGTGGGGGACAGGGGCACAGATACGCAGTATTTT
CDR3 protein: CASSVGDRGTDTQYF

D gene: NA
J gene: TRBJ2-1
V gene: TRBV7-9
clone size: NA
CDR3 DNA: TGTGCCAGCAGCCTTGCTAGAGGAGGACGGAATGAGCAGTTCTTC
CDR3 protein: CASSLARGGRNEQFF

D gene: NA
J gene: TRBJ2-5
V gene: TRBV5-4
clone size: NA
CDR3 DNA: TGTGCCAGCAGCTTGGACAGCGGCGGGGAAGCTGAGACCCAGTACTTC
CDR3 protein: CASSLDSGGEAETQYF

D gene: TRBD1
J gene: TRBJ2-7
V gene: TRBV4-3
clone size: NA
CDR3 DNA: TGCGCCAGCAGCCAATTACAGGGGGAGAGCTCCTACGAGCAGTACTTC
CDR3 protein: CASSQLQGESSYEQYF

D gene: NA
J gene: TRBJ1-2
V gene: TRBV5-6
clone size: NA
CDR3 DNA: TGTGCCAGCAGCTTAAGTCCCGGGATAGAGGCTTTTGTCTACACCTTC
CDR3 protein: CASSLSPGIEAFVYTF

D gene: NA
J gene: TRBJ2-2
V gene: TRBV18
clone size: NA
CDR3 DNA: TGTGCCAGCTCACCCGTAGACACCGGGGAGCTGTTTTTT
CDR3 protein: CASSPVDTGELFF

D gene: NA
J gene: TRBJ2-7
V gene: TRBV13
clone size: NA
CDR3 DNA: TGTGCCAGCAGCTTAGGTCCGGGCGAGCAGTACTTC
CDR3 protein: CASSLGPGEQYF

D gene: TRBD1
J gene: TRBJ2-6
V gene: TRBV6-1
clone size: NA
CDR3 DNA: TGTGCCAGCAGTGGAAGACAGGGAACGGCTGGGGCCAACGTCCTGACTTTC
CDR3 protein: CASSGRQGTAGANVLTF

D gene: TRBD2
J gene: TRBJ2-1
V gene: TRBV10-1
clone size: NA
CDR3 DNA: TGCGCCAGCGGGCCAGGGTTTAGCGGGAATTACAATGAGCAGTTCTTC
CDR3 protein: CASGPGFSGNYNEQFF

D gene: TRBD1
J gene: TRBJ2-1
V gene: TRBV19
clone size: once
CDR3 DNA: TGTGCCAGTTCTCAGGGGGAAGGGGACAATGAGCAGTTCTTC
CDR3 protein: CASSQGEGDNEQFF

D gene: TRBD2
J gene: TRBJ2-7
V gene: TRBV13
clone size: NA
CDR3 DNA: TGTGCCAGCAGCAAAGAAATAGCGGGAGGTCAGCGCGAGCAGTACTTC
CDR3 protein: CASSKEIAGGQREQYF

D gene: NA
J gene: TRBJ1-1
V gene: TRBV19
clone size: NA
CDR3 DNA: TGTGCCAGTAGTACGCGAGGGACGTTTGAAGCTTTCTTT
CDR3 protein: CASSTRGTFEAFF

D gene: TRBD2
J gene: TRBJ2-1
V gene: TRBV10-3
clone size: NA
CDR3 DNA: TGTGCCATCAGCTCGACTAGCGGGAGCGGGGTTCAGTTCTTC
CDR3 protein: CAISSTSGSGVQFF

D gene: NA
J gene: TRBJ1-1
V gene: TRBV9
clone size: NA
CDR3 DNA: TGTGCCAGCAGCGTAGCGGGAGGGGGGAACACTGAAGCTTTCTTT
CDR3 protein: CASSVAGGGNTEAFF

D gene: TRBD1
J gene: TRBJ1-3
V gene: TRBV5-1
clone size: NA
CDR3 DNA: TGCGCCAGCAGCTTGGGATTAGGGACAGGGTACTCTGGAAACACCATATATTTT
CDR3 protein: CASSLGLGTGYSGNTIYF

D gene: NA
J gene: TRBJ2-5
V gene: TRBV5-4
clone size: NA
CDR3 DNA: TGTGCCAGCAGCTTGGGAAATTACCAAGAGACCCAGTACTTC
CDR3 protein: CASSLGNYQETQYF

D gene: TRBD2
J gene: TRBJ2-7
V gene: TRBV5-4
clone size: NA
CDR3 DNA: TGTGCCAGCAGCCGCGGGGGGACAAGGTACGAGCAGTACTTC
CDR3 protein: CASSRGGTRYEQYF

D gene: TRBD2
J gene: TRBJ2-2
V gene: TRBV4-3
clone size: NA
CDR3 DNA: TGCGCCAGCAGCCAAGGGACAAGCGGGGCGAACACCGGGGAGCTGTTTTTT
CDR3 protein: CASSQGTSGANTGELFF

D gene: NA
J gene: TRBJ1-2
V gene: TRBV7-9
clone size: NA
CDR3 DNA: TGTGCCAGCAGCACCTTTACAGGCGTCGCCTTC
CDR3 protein: CASSTFTGVAF

D gene: NA
J gene: TRBJ1-4
V gene: TRBV4-1
clone size: NA
CDR3 DNA: TGCGCCAGCAGCCAAGCCTCGGTAATTAATGAAAAACTGTTTTTT
CDR3 protein: CASSQASVINEKLFF

D gene: TRBD2
J gene: TRBJ2-7
V gene: TRBV2
clone size: NA
CDR3 DNA: TGTGCCAGCAGCGAGGGGAGGGCCTCCAACGAGCAGTACTTC
CDR3 protein: CASSEGRASNEQYF

D gene: NA
J gene: TRBJ2-1
V gene: TRBV29-1
clone size: NA
CDR3 DNA: TGCAGCGGCAGAAACAATGAGCAGTTCTTC
CDR3 protein: CSGRNNEQFF

D gene: TRBD1
J gene: TRBJ1-2
V gene: TRBV18
clone size: NA
CDR3 DNA: TGTGCCAGCTCCCTGAAACAGGGGCCTCTCTATGGCTACACCTTC
CDR3 protein: CASSLKQGPLYGYTF

D gene: NA
J gene: TRBJ1-5
V gene: TRBV27
clone size: once
CDR3 DNA: TGTGCCAGCAGTTTAGGCGGGACGACCTATCAGCCCCAGCATTTT
CDR3 protein: CASSLGGTTYQPQHF

D gene: NA
J gene: TRBJ2-3
V gene: TRBV29-1
clone size: NA
CDR3 DNA: TGCAGCGTTGTTGGGGGGAGCAACACAGATACGCAGTATTTT
CDR3 protein: CSVVGGSNTDTQYF

D gene: NA
J gene: TRBJ2-1
V gene: TRBV11-2
clone size: NA
CDR3 DNA: TGTGCCAGCAGTTTCCGGCCCGACTGGCAATTCAATGAGCAGTTCTTC
CDR3 protein: CASSFRPDWQFNEQFF

D gene: NA
J gene: TRBJ1-2
V gene: TRBV5-5
clone size: NA
CDR3 DNA: TGTGCCAGCAGCCCCGGGACGTCGGATGGCTACACCTTC
CDR3 protein: CASSPGTSDGYTF

D gene: NA
J gene: TRBJ1-1
V gene: TRBV28
clone size: NA
CDR3 DNA: TGTGCCAGCAGCCCCCCAGTGAACACTGAAGCTTTCTTT
CDR3 protein: CASSPPVNTEAFF

D gene: NA
J gene: TRBJ2-7
V gene: TRBV7-2
clone size: NA
CDR3 DNA: TGTGCCAGCAGCTTAGCCCCCGGGACCCTCTACGAGCAGTACTTC
CDR3 protein: CASSLAPGTLYEQYF

D gene: TRBD2
J gene: TRBJ2-1
V gene: TRBV28
clone size: NA
CDR3 DNA: TGTGCCAGCAGTGGGGAGGGCTCAAGCTCCTACAATGAGCAGTTCTTC
CDR3 protein: CASSGEGSSSYNEQFF